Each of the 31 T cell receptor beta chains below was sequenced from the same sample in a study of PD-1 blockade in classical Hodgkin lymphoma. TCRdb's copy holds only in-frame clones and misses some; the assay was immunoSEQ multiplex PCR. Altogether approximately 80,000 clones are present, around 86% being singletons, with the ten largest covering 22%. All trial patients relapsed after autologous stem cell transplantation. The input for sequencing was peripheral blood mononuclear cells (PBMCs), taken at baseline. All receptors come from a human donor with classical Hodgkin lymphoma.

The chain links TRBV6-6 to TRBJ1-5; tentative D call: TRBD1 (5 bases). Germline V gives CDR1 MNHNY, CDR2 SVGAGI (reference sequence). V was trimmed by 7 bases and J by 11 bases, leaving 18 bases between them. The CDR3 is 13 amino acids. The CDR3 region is CASNSRGGRAQHF. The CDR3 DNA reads TGTGCCAGCAACTCTCGGGGGGGACGGGCCCAGCATTTT.

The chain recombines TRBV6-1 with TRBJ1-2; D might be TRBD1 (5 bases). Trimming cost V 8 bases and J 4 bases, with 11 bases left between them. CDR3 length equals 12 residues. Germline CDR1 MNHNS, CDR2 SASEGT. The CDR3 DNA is TGTGCCAGCCTTCGTCAGGGCTATGGCTACACCTTC. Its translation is CASLRQGYGYTF.

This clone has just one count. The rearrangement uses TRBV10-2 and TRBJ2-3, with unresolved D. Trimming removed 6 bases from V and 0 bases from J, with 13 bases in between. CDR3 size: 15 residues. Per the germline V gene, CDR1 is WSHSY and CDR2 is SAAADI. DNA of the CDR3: TGCGCCAGCAGCCTACGGGCGGCTAGCACAGATACGCAGTATTTT. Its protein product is CASSLRAASTDTQYF.

CDR3 nucleotides: TGTGCCAGCAGCTTCAGGGACCCCTACGAGCAGTACTTC. Translating gives CASSFRDPYEQYF. V usage is TRBV11-2 and J usage is TRBJ2-7; D is perhaps TRBD1 or TRBD2 (5 bases each). Trimming left V 3 bases short and J 2 bases short, with 8 bases between. CDR1 SGHAT and CDR2 FQNNGV come from the germline V gene. This CDR3 contains 13 residues.

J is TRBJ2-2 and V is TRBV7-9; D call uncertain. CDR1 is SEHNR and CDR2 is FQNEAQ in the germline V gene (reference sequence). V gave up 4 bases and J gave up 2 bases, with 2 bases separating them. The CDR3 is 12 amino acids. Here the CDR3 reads CASSYNTGELFF. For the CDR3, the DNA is TGTGCCAGCAGCTATAACACCGGGGAGCTGTTTTTT.

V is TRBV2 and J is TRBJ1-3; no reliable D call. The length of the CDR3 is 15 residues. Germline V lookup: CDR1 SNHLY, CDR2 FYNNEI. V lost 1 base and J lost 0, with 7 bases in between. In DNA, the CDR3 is TGTGCCAGCAGTGAAGAGAGGGCCTCTGGAAACACCATATATTTT. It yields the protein CASSEERASGNTIYF.

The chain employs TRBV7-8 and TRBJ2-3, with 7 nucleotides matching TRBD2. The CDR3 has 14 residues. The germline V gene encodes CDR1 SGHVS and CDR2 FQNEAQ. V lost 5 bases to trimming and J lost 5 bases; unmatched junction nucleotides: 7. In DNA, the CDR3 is TGTGCCAGCAGCGGGAGGGGCTTCGGAGATACGCAGTATTTT. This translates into CASSGRGFGDTQYF.

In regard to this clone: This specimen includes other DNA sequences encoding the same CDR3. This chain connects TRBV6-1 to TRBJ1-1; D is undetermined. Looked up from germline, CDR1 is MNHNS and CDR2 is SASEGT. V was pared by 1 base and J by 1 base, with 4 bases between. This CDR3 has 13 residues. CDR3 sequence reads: CASSEVGNTEAFF. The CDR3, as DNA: TGTGCCAGCAGTGAAGTGGGGAACACTGAAGCTTTCTTT.

The CDR3 spells CASSETTLAGEYEQYF. DNA for the CDR3: TGTGCCAGCAGTGAAACGACGTTAGCGGGAGAATACGAGCAGTACTTC. The V call is TRBV6-1, the J call TRBJ2-7; 9 bases line up with TRBD2. This CDR3 contains 16 residues. Germline V gene sequence: CDR1 MNHNS, CDR2 SASEGT. V dropped 2 bases and J dropped 4; count of bases not matched to a gene: 9.

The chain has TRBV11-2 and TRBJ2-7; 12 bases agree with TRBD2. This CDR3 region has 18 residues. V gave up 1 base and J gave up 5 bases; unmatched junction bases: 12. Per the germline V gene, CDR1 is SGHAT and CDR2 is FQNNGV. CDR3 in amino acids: CASSLAGLAGYRGNEQYF. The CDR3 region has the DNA TGTGCCAGCAGCTTAGCCGGACTAGCGGGATATCGGGGCAACGAGCAGTACTTC.

This chain's CDR3 is CASSAGTSGPSYNEQFF. DNA of the CDR3: TGTGCCAGCAGCGCGGGGACTAGCGGGCCGTCCTACAATGAGCAGTTCTTC. V gene TRBV5-4 combines with J gene TRBJ2-1; TRBD2 aligns across 12 bases. Germline loops: CDR1 SGHNT, CDR2 YYREEE (reference sequence). CDR3 size: 17 residues. The J segment lost 1 base and the V segment lost 4 bases, leaving 6 bases of the junction unmatched.

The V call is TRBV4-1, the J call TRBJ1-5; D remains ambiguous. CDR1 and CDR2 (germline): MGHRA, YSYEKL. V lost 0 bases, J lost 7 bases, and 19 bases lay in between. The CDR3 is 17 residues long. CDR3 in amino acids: CASSQEVPTTDAQPQHF. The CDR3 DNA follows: TGCGCCAGCAGCCAAGAAGTCCCAACTACAGACGCCCAGCCCCAGCATTTT.

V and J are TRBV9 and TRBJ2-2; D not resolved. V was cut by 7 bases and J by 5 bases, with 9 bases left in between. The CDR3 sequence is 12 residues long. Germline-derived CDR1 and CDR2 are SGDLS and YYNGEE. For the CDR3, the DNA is TGTGCCAGCGCTGCCTGGACCGGGGAGCTGTTTTTT. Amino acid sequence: CASAAWTGELFF. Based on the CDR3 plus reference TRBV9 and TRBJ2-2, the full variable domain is DSGVTQTPKHLITATGQRVTLRCSPRSGDLSVYWYQQSLDQGLQFLIQYYNGEERAKGNILERFSAQQFPDLHSELNLSSLELGDSALYFCASAAWTGELFFGEGSRLTVL.

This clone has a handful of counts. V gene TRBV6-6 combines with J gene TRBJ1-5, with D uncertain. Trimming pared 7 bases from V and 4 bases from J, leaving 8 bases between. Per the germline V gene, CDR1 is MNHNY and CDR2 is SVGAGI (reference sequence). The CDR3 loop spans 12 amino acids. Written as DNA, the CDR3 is TGTGCCAGCACTTCTTCGAATCAGCCCCAGCATTTT. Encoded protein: CASTSSNQPQHF.

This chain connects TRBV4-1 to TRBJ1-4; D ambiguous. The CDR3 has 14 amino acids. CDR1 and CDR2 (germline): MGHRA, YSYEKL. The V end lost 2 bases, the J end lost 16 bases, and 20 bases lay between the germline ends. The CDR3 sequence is CASSQSLAGDKRFF. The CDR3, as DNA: TGCGCCAGCAGCCAATCCCTGGCAGGAGACAAGCGGTTTTTT.

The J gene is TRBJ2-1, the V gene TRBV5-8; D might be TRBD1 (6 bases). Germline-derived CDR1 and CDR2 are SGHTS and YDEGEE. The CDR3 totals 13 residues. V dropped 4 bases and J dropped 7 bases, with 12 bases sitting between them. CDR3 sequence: CASSLTGKNEQFF. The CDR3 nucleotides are TGTGCCAGCAGCCTAACAGGGAAGAATGAGCAGTTCTTC.

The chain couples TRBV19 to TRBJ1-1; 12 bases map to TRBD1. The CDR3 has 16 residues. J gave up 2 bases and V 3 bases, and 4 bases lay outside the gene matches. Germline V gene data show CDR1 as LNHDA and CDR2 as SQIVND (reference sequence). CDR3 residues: CASSIGTGGPNTEAFF. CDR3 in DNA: TGTGCCAGTAGTATCGGGACAGGGGGCCCCAACACTGAAGCTTTCTTT.

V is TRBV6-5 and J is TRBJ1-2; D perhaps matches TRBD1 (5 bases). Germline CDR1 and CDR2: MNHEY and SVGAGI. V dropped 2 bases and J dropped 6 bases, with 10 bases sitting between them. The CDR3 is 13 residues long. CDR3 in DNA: TGTGCCAGCAGTTACCTAACAGGAAATGGCTACACCTTC. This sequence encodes CASSYLTGNGYTF.

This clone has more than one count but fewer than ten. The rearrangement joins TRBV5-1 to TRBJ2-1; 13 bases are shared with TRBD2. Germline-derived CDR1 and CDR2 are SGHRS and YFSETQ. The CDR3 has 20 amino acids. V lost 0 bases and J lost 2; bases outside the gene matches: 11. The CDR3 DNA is TGCGCCAGCAGCTTGGTAAGGGAGGGACTAGCGGGGAAGGCCTACAATGAGCAGTTCTTC. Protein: CASSLVREGLAGKAYNEQFF.

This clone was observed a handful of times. CDR3 nucleotide sequence: TGTGCCAGCAGTCCCGGACAGGGTACTGAAGCTTTCTTT. This sequence encodes CASSPGQGTEAFF. The chain combines TRBV27 with TRBJ1-1, with 8 bases aligning to TRBD1. The germline V gene encodes CDR1 MNHEY and CDR2 SMNVEV (reference sequence). This CDR3 spans 13 amino acids. V lost 5 bases, J lost 5 bases, and 4 bases stayed unmatched.

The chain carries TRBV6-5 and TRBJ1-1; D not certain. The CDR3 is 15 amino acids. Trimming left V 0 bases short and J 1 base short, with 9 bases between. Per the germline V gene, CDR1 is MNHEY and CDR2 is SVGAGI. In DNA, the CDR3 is TGTGCCAGCAGTTACTCGTCGGTTCGGAACACTGAAGCTTTCTTT. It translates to CASSYSSVRNTEAFF.

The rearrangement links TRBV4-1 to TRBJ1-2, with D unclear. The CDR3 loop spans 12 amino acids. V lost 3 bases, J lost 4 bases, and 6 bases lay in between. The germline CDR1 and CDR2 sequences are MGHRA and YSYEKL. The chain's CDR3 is CASSHRSYGYTF. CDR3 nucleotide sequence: TGCGCCAGCAGCCACAGGAGCTATGGCTACACCTTC.

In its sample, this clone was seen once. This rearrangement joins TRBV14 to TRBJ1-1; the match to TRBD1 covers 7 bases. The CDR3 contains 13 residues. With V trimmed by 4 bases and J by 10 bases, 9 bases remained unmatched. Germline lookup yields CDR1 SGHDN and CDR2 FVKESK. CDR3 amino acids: CASSRQTGPVAFF. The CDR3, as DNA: TGTGCCAGCAGCCGTCAGACAGGGCCCGTAGCTTTCTTT.

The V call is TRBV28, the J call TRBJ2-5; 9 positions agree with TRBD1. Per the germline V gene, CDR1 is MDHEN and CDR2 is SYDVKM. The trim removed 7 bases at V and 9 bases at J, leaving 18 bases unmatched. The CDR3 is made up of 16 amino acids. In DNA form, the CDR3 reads TGTGCCAGCACCACTAGTCCCGGGACAGGGTTGGTGGCCCAGTACTTC. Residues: CASTTSPGTGLVAQYF.

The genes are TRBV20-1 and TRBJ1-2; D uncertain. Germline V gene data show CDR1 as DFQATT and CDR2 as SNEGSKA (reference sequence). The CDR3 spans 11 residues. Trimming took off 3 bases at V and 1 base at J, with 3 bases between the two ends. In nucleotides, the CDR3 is TGCAGTGCTAGCTTTAACTATGGCTACACCTTC. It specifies CSASFNYGYTF.

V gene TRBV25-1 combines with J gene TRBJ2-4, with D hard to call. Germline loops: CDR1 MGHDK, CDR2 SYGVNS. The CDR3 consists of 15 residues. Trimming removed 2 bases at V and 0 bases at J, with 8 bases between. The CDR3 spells CASSETPGAKNIQYF. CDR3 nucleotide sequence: TGTGCCAGCAGTGAAACCCCTGGAGCCAAAAACATTCAGTACTTC.

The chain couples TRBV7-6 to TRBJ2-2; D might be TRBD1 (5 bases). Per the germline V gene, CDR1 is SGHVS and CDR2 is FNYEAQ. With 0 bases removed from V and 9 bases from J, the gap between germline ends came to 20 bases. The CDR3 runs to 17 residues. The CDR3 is CASSLAPSGWGVRELFF. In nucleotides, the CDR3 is TGTGCCAGCAGCTTAGCCCCATCGGGTTGGGGCGTGAGGGAGCTGTTTTTT.

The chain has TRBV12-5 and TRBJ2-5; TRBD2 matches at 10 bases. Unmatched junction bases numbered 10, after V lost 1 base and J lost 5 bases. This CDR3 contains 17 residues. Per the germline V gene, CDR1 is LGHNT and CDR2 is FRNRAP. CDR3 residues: CASGLGASGRVRETQYF. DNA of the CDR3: TGTGCTAGTGGTTTGGGCGCTAGCGGGAGAGTCCGGGAGACCCAGTACTTC.

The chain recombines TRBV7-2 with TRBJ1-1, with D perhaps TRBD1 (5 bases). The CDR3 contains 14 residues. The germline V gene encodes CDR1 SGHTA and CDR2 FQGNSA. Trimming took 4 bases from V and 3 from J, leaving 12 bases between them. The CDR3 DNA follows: TGTGCCAGCAGCTCGCAGGGCGGGGACACTGAAGCTTTCTTT. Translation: CASSSQGGDTEAFF.

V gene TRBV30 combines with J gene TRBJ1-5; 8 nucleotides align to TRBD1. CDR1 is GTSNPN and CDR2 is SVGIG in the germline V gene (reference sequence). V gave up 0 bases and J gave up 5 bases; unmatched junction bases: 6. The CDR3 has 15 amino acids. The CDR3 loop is CAWSVGQGEYQPQHF. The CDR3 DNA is TGTGCCTGGAGTGTAGGACAGGGAGAATATCAGCCCCAGCATTTT. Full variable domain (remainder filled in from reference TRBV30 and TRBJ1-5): SQTIHQWPATLVQPVGSPLSLECTVEGTSNPNLYWYRQAAGRGLQLLFYSVGIGQISSEVPQNLSASRPQDRQFILSSKKLLLSDSGFYLCAWSVGQGEYQPQHFGDGTRLSIL.

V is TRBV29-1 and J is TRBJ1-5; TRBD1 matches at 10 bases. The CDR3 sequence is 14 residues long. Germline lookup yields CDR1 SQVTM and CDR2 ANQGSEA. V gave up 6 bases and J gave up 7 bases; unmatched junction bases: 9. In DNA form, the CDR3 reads TGCAGCGTGGTGGAGGGGACAGGGGCCCAGCCCCAGCATTTT. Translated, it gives CSVVEGTGAQPQHF.